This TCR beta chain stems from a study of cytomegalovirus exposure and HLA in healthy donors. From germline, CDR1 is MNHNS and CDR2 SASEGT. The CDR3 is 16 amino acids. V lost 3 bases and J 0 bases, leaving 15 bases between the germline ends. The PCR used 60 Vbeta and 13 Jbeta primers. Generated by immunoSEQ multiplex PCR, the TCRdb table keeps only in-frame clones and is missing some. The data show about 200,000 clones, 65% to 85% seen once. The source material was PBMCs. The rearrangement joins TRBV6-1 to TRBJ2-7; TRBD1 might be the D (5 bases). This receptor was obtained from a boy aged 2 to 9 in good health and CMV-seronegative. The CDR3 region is CASSDHRLPSSYEQYF. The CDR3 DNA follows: TGTGCCAGCAGTGATCACAGGCTCCCGAGCTCCTACGAGCAGTACTTC.